These 20 T cell receptor beta chains were all obtained from the same sample, sequenced in a study of T cells after yellow fever vaccination. TCRdb re-called the 5' RACE reads through MiXCR, storing one row per CDR3 protein. The table has about 580,000 distinct CDR3 sequences, about 15% seen once. The sequences come from PBMCs, collected about 5 days after the first yellow fever vaccination. The receptors were sampled from a man younger than 30 who received the YFV17D yellow fever vaccine.

The chain combines TRBV5-4 with TRBJ1-6, with 7 bases identical to TRBD1. The CDR3 length is 16 residues. Germline CDR1 is SGHNT and CDR2 is YYREEE (reference sequence). V shed 3 bases and J 6 bases; nucleotides not matched to a gene: 9. CDR3 DNA sequence: TGTGCCAGCAGCTCCGGGGGGGGACAGAGTAATTCACCCCTCCACTTT. Translation gives CASSSGGGQSNSPLHF.

The genes are TRBV10-3 and TRBJ2-7; D is unclear. Germline lookup yields CDR1 ENHRY and CDR2 SYGVKD. V was trimmed by 0 bases and J by 0 bases, leaving 6 bases between them. This CDR3 is 14 amino acids long. This CDR3 is CAISESNPSYEQYF. CDR3 DNA: TGTGCCATCAGTGAGTCGAACCCCTCCTACGAGCAGTACTTC.

This clonotype showed up just a few times. The chain carries TRBV28 and TRBJ2-3, with 9 bases aligning to TRBD2. The CDR3 extends over 17 amino acids. V lost 3 bases to trimming and J lost 2 bases; unmatched junction nucleotides: 9. Germline assignment: CDR1 MDHEN and CDR2 SYDVKM. CDR3 nucleotides: TGTGCCAGCAGTTTCTACAGCGGGGGGACACCCACAGATACGCAGTATTTT. This gives the protein CASSFYSGGTPTDTQYF.

The J gene is TRBJ2-1, the V gene TRBV5-1, with 8 bases aligning to TRBD1. The CDR3 totals 13 residues. V lost 4 bases and J lost 5; bases outside the gene matches: 2. In germline, CDR1 is SGHRS, CDR2 YFSETQ. CDR3 sequence reads: CASSPTGDNEQFF. CDR3 sequence (DNA): TGCGCCAGCAGCCCGACAGGGGACAATGAGCAGTTCTTC.

The chain employs TRBV29-1 and TRBJ2-5; perhaps TRBD2 as D (5 bases). Germline CDR1 and CDR2: SQVTM and ANQGSEA. The V gene lost 5 bases and the J gene lost 5 bases, with 15 bases spanning the gap. The length of the CDR3 is 13 residues. The CDR3 loop is CSVSGPIGETQYF. CDR3 DNA sequence: TGCAGCGTTAGCGGTCCCATTGGGGAGACCCAGTACTTC.

The chain couples TRBV4-3 to TRBJ2-4; D might be TRBD2 (7 bases). The CDR3 has 14 residues. Germline V lookup: CDR1 LGHNA, CDR2 YSLEER. The V end lost 5 bases, the J end lost 8 bases, and 16 bases lay between the germline ends. The CDR3 bases are TGCGCCAGCAGCTTGACGGGGGGCCGGGACATTCAGTACTTC. This gives the protein CASSLTGGRDIQYF.

This clonotype was detected many times. The chain is built from TRBV7-2 and TRBJ2-7; 7 bases are a match to TRBD1. V shed 4 bases and J 3 bases; nucleotides not matched to a gene: 3. This CDR3 has 13 residues. Germline loops: CDR1 SGHTA, CDR2 FQGNSA. As DNA, the CDR3 is TGTGCCAGCAGCTCCGGGACAGTCTACGAGCAGTACGTC. Its protein product is CASSSGTVYEQYV.

Only a few counts were recorded for this clonotype. This chain joins TRBV7-2 and TRBJ1-2; D is undetermined. The germline V and J ends were trimmed by 0 bases and 10 bases, with 12 bases remaining between them. The CDR3 runs to 13 residues. The germline V gene has CDR1 SGHTA and CDR2 FQGNSA. CDR3 sequence reads: CASSLAPPRTYTF. CDR3 bases: TGTGCCAGCAGCTTAGCTCCTCCTAGGACCTACACCTTC.

The chain recombines TRBV27 with TRBJ2-7; D may be TRBD2 (5 bases). Trimming shortened V by 6 bases and J by 7 bases, and 16 bases separated the two germline ends. The CDR3 spans 13 residues. From germline, CDR1 is MNHEY and CDR2 SMNVEV (reference sequence). The CDR3 region is CASRYSRAGEQYF. CDR3 bases: TGTGCCAGCAGGTACTCCCGGGCGGGTGAGCAGTACTTC.

The chain combines TRBV10-3 with TRBJ2-1; D ambiguous. CDR3 size: 15 residues. The germline V and J ends were trimmed by 4 bases and 6 bases, with 16 bases remaining between them. Germline loops: CDR1 ENHRY, CDR2 SYGVKD. CDR3 protein: CAISANAAGGNEQFF. The DNA of the CDR3 is TGTGCCATCAGTGCTAACGCGGCAGGTGGCAATGAGCAGTTCTTC.

CDR3 protein: CASSWAEVRNSPLHF. The CDR3 DNA follows: TGTGCCAGCAGTTGGGCCGAGGTTCGGAATTCACCCCTCCACTTT. The V gene is TRBV6-5, the J gene TRBJ1-6, with D hard to call. The CDR3 extends over 15 amino acids. CDR1 MNHEY and CDR2 SVGAGI come from the germline V gene. Trimming left V 4 bases short and J 7 bases short, with 14 bases between.

This rearrangement joins TRBV20-1 to TRBJ1-5, with a weak D call TRBD1 (5 bases). The ends were cut back, 3 bases at V and 1 base at J, with 10 bases in the middle. Germline V gene data show CDR1 as DFQATT and CDR2 as SNEGSKA (reference sequence). The CDR3 length is 14 residues. The CDR3: CSASPRGSNQPQHF. Written as DNA, the CDR3 is TGCAGTGCTAGTCCTCGGGGGAGCAATCAGCCCCAGCATTTT.

This clonotype showed up just a few times. This chain uses TRBV5-1 with TRBJ2-2, with a weak D call TRBD2 (5 bases). This CDR3 has 14 amino acids. Germline V gene data show CDR1 as SGHRS and CDR2 as YFSETQ. Trimming removed 0 bases from V and 5 bases from J, with 8 bases in between. The CDR3 here is CASSLAERTGELFF. For the CDR3, the DNA is TGCGCCAGCAGCTTGGCCGAGCGGACCGGGGAGCTGTTTTTT.

There are a few counts of this clonotype. The genes are TRBV9 and TRBJ2-7; D could derive from TRBD1 or TRBD2 (5 bases each). The CDR3 sequence is 15 residues long. CDR1 is SGDLS, CDR2 YYNGEE, per germline. The V and J ends lost 4 bases and 3 bases respectively, with 17 bases between them. The CDR3 protein is CASSPQGTGIYEQYF. The DNA of the CDR3 is TGTGCCAGCAGCCCTCAGGGCACGGGGATCTACGAGCAGTACTTC. Full variable domain (outside the CDR3, taken from reference TRBV9 and TRBJ2-7): DSGVTQTPKHLITATGQRVTLRCSPRSGDLSVYWYQQSLDQGLQFLIQYYNGEERAKGNILERFSAQQFPDLHSELNLSSLELGDSALYFCASSPQGTGIYEQYFGPGTRLTVT.

This rearrangement joins TRBV3-1 to TRBJ2-1, with 10 bases identical to TRBD2. Germline V gene lookup returns CDR1 LGHDT and CDR2 YNNKEL (reference sequence). The trim removed 1 base at V and 2 bases at J, leaving 5 bases unmatched. The CDR3 has 17 amino acids. The CDR3 nucleotides read TGTGCCAGCAGCCAAGGGCCGCTAGCGGGGGCCTACAATGAGCAGTTCTTC. This sequence encodes CASSQGPLAGAYNEQFF.

The chain employs TRBV7-2 and TRBJ1-2; maybe TRBD1 (5 bases). Per the germline V gene, CDR1 is SGHTA and CDR2 is FQGNSA. CDR3 size: 13 residues. V was clipped by 6 bases and J by 8 bases, with 16 bases between them. The CDR3 reads CASRRDGGGGYTF. CDR3 nucleotide sequence: TGTGCCAGCAGGCGGGATGGGGGAGGCGGCTACACCTTC.

The V gene is TRBV29-1, the J gene TRBJ2-3, with 7 bases that match TRBD2. This CDR3 spans 11 amino acids. Germline CDR1 SQVTM, CDR2 ANQGSEA. The V and J ends lost 7 bases and 3 bases, in that order; junction bases with no gene match: 1. CDR3 residues: CSGAGTDTQYF. CDR3 DNA: TGCAGCGGAGCGGGGACAGATACGCAGTATTTT.

This sequence joins TRBV6-1 and TRBJ2-3; TRBD1 is a possible D gene (6 bases). The V end lost 6 bases, the J end lost 4 bases, and 20 bases lay between the germline ends. The CDR3 has 16 amino acids. The germline CDR1 and CDR2 sequences are MNHNS and SASEGT. Written as DNA, the CDR3 is TGTGCCAGCAGCATAAACCGGGACATTATCCCAGATACGCAGTATTTT. Protein product: CASSINRDIIPDTQYF.

This clonotype was found a few times. This chain connects TRBV25-1 to TRBJ1-1, with D hard to call. Germline loops: CDR1 MGHDK, CDR2 SYGVNS. V was shortened by 0 bases and J by 3 bases, with 8 bases between the two germline ends. CDR3 length equals 14 residues. CDR3 DNA sequence: TGTGCCAGCAGTGAATATAACACGGACACTGAAGCTTTCTTT. The encoded protein is CASSEYNTDTEAFF.

This chain connects TRBV5-5 to TRBJ1-2; tentative D call: TRBD1 (6 bases). This CDR3 region has 13 residues. CDR1 SGHKS and CDR2 YYEKEE come from the germline V gene (reference sequence). V was clipped by 2 bases and J by 7 bases, with 12 bases between them. The CDR3 spells CASSFRGQVGYTF. In nucleotides, the CDR3 is TGTGCCAGCAGCTTCAGGGGCCAAGTTGGCTACACCTTC.